A selection of T cell receptor beta chains follows, all from one sample in a study of blood T cell repertoires in COVID-19. The method was immunoSEQ multiplex PCR; TCRdb's version includes in-frame clones alone and lacks a portion of them. The table shows hundreds of thousands of clones, with about nine tenths occurring only once. The material sequenced was PBMCs or T cells enriched from blood (not recorded which). All receptors derive from a woman between 45 and 65 years old who had recovered from COVID-19. Both conserved end residues are part of each CDR3. D genes are given only for firm matches. Clone size is not always given. Where it is, it says once, few, many or a class for expanded clones.

clone size: once; J gene: TRBJ1-2; V gene: TRBV7-2; D gene: -; CDR3 protein: CASSLVYRGYGYTF; CDR3 DNA: TGTGCCAGCAGCTTAGTTTATCGGGGCTATGGCTACACCTTC
clone size: once; J gene: TRBJ2-2; V gene: TRBV7-2; D gene: TRBD2; CDR3 protein: CASSRGSGRGVRTGELFF; CDR3 DNA: TGTGCCAGCAGCCGTGGTAGCGGGAGGGGCGTGAGGACCGGGGAGCTGTTTTTT
clone size: -; J gene: TRBJ1-1; V gene: TRBV28; D gene: TRBD1; CDR3 protein: CASRYPTGGKSFF; CDR3 DNA: TGTGCCAGCAGATATCCAACAGGGGGAAAATCTTTCTTT
clone size: -; J gene: TRBJ2-4; V gene: TRBV11-2; D gene: TRBD2; CDR3 protein: CASSLTSGLNIQYF; CDR3 DNA: TGTGCCAGCAGCTTAACTAGCGGATTAAACATTCAGTACTTC
clone size: many; J gene: TRBJ2-2; V gene: TRBV30; D gene: -; CDR3 protein: CAWSVRLARNTGELFF; CDR3 DNA: TGTGCCTGGAGTGTAAGGTTGGCTAGGAATACCGGGGAGCTGTTTTTT
clone size: -; J gene: TRBJ2-7; V gene: TRBV28; D gene: TRBD1; CDR3 protein: CASSLPGQFSYEQYF; CDR3 DNA: TGTGCCAGCAGTCTACCGGGACAGTTCTCCTACGAGCAGTACTTC
clone size: -; J gene: TRBJ2-1; V gene: TRBV7-6; D gene: TRBD2; CDR3 protein: CASSLAQAGRIDEQFF; CDR3 DNA: TGTGCCAGCAGCTTAGCGCAAGCGGGAAGGATCGATGAGCAGTTCTTC
clone size: few; J gene: TRBJ1-2; V gene: TRBV28; D gene: TRBD1; CDR3 protein: CASRPRPGTVARYGYTF; CDR3 DNA: TGTGCCAGCAGGCCAAGACCCGGGACAGTGGCTCGCTATGGCTACACCTTC
clone size: -; J gene: TRBJ2-3; V gene: TRBV28; D gene: -; CDR3 protein: CASIRSGSTDTQYF; CDR3 DNA: TGTGCCAGCATCCGTAGCGGAAGCACAGATACGCAGTATTTT
clone size: -; J gene: TRBJ1-5; V gene: TRBV30; D gene: -; CDR3 protein: CAWSSGVNQPQHF; CDR3 DNA: TGTGCCTGGAGTTCCGGGGTCAATCAGCCCCAGCATTTT
clone size: -; J gene: TRBJ2-3; V gene: TRBV15; D gene: -; CDR3 protein: CATSSGGSLERDF; CDR3 DNA: TGTGCCACCAGCAGCGGAGGATCCTTAGAGCGTGATTTT
clone size: -; J gene: TRBJ1-1; V gene: TRBV9; D gene: -; CDR3 protein: CASSPWTENTEAFF; CDR3 DNA: TGTGCCAGCAGCCCTTGGACAGAGAACACTGAAGCTTTCTTT
clone size: -; J gene: TRBJ1-1; V gene: TRBV10-3; D gene: -; CDR3 protein: CAISERSGTEAFF; CDR3 DNA: TGTGCCATCAGTGAAAGGTCGGGGACTGAAGCTTTCTTT
clone size: few; J gene: TRBJ1-3; V gene: TRBV14; D gene: -; CDR3 protein: CASSQVLGTRATYNTIYF; CDR3 DNA: TGTGCCAGCAGCCAAGTACTGGGCACCCGAGCCACGTACAACACCATATATTTT
clone size: -; J gene: TRBJ1-5; V gene: TRBV10-3; D gene: -; CDR3 protein: CAISVGQGYQPQHF; CDR3 DNA: TGTGCCATCAGTGTCGGGCAGGGGTATCAGCCCCAGCATTTT
clone size: -; J gene: TRBJ2-3; V gene: TRBV5-4; D gene: TRBD2; CDR3 protein: CASSDPTSGSLSQYF; CDR3 DNA: TGTGCCAGCAGCGACCCGACTAGCGGGAGTTTATCGCAGTATTTT
clone size: few; J gene: TRBJ1-1; V gene: TRBV28; D gene: -; CDR3 protein: CASSSSVSRVNTEAFF; CDR3 DNA: TGTGCCAGCAGCTCCTCCGTTTCGAGAGTGAACACTGAAGCTTTCTTT
clone size: -; J gene: TRBJ1-1; V gene: TRBV7-2; D gene: -; CDR3 protein: CASSLASPLNTEAFF; CDR3 DNA: TGTGCCAGCAGCTTAGCGAGTCCCCTGAACACTGAAGCTTTCTTT
clone size: once; J gene: TRBJ1-2; V gene: TRBV7-9; D gene: TRBD1; CDR3 protein: CASSPPSGQGSGYTF; CDR3 DNA: TGTGCCAGCAGCCCCCCCTCGGGACAGGGGAGTGGCTACACCTTC
clone size: -; J gene: TRBJ1-5; V gene: TRBV28; D gene: -; CDR3 protein: CASSSIELSNQPQHF; CDR3 DNA: TGTGCCAGCAGTTCGATAGAGCTTAGCAATCAGCCCCAGCATTTT
clone size: -; J gene: TRBJ2-7; V gene: TRBV2; D gene: -; CDR3 protein: CASTRPSYEQYF; CDR3 DNA: TGTGCCAGCACTCGTCCCTCCTACGAGCAGTACTTC
clone size: -; J gene: TRBJ1-1; V gene: TRBV20-1; D gene: -; CDR3 protein: CSASRVSGMAEAFF; CDR3 DNA: TGCAGTGCTAGTAGGGTCTCGGGGATGGCTGAAGCTTTCTTT
clone size: -; J gene: TRBJ1-3; V gene: TRBV9; D gene: -; CDR3 protein: CASSVGSSGAGNTIYF; CDR3 DNA: TGTGCCAGCAGCGTAGGATCATCAGGGGCTGGAAACACCATATATTTT
clone size: -; J gene: TRBJ1-6; V gene: TRBV7-9; D gene: TRBD1; CDR3 protein: CASSSQGQAGSPLHF; CDR3 DNA: TGTGCCAGCAGCTCCCAAGGACAGGCGGGTTCACCCCTCCACTTT
clone size: -; J gene: TRBJ2-3; V gene: TRBV7-9; D gene: TRBD2; CDR3 protein: CASSLPSGLSTDTQYF; CDR3 DNA: TGTGCCAGCAGCTTACCTAGCGGGTTAAGTACAGATACGCAGTATTTT
clone size: -; J gene: TRBJ2-7; V gene: TRBV12-3/TRBV12-4; D gene: -; CDR3 protein: CASSPTGFYEQYF; CDR3 DNA: TGTGCCAGCAGCCCAACAGGGTTCTACGAGCAGTACTTC
clone size: -; J gene: TRBJ2-5; V gene: TRBV28; D gene: TRBD2; CDR3 protein: CASSTGTSGEETQYF; CDR3 DNA: TGTGCCAGCAGCACTGGGACTAGCGGAGAAGAGACCCAGTACTTC
clone size: -; J gene: TRBJ1-2; V gene: TRBV6-5; D gene: -; CDR3 protein: CASSYLGSGFIGYTF; CDR3 DNA: TGTGCCAGCAGTTACTTGGGCTCAGGTTTTATAGGCTACACCTTC
clone size: -; J gene: TRBJ2-2; V gene: TRBV30; D gene: TRBD2; CDR3 protein: CAWAPAGRGTGELFF; CDR3 DNA: TGTGCCTGGGCTCCAGCGGGAAGGGGCACCGGGGAGCTGTTTTTT
clone size: -; J gene: TRBJ2-1; V gene: TRBV28; D gene: -; CDR3 protein: CASRGTNFSKSYNEQFF; CDR3 DNA: TGTGCCAGCAGGGGCACCAACTTCTCTAAGTCCTACAATGAGCAGTTCTTC
clone size: -; J gene: TRBJ1-3; V gene: TRBV30; D gene: -; CDR3 protein: CAWTLPGTRISGNTIYF; CDR3 DNA: TGTGCCTGGACCCTCCCCGGGACACGAATCTCTGGAAACACCATATATTTT
clone size: -; J gene: TRBJ1-4; V gene: TRBV2; D gene: -; CDR3 protein: CASSPEGGWRANEKLFF; CDR3 DNA: TGTGCCAGCAGTCCGGAGGGAGGGTGGAGGGCTAATGAAAAACTGTTTTTT
clone size: -; J gene: TRBJ2-2; V gene: TRBV19; D gene: TRBD1; CDR3 protein: CASSSGTGGTGELFF; CDR3 DNA: TGTGCCAGTAGTAGCGGGACAGGGGGCACCGGGGAGCTGTTTTTT
clone size: -; J gene: TRBJ1-2; V gene: TRBV30; D gene: -; CDR3 protein: CAWRATGSFGYTF; CDR3 DNA: TGTGCCTGGAGGGCTACAGGGTCGTTTGGCTACACCTTC
clone size: -; J gene: TRBJ1-5; V gene: TRBV6-5; D gene: -; CDR3 protein: CASSPEGPFNQPQHF; CDR3 DNA: TGTGCCAGCAGCCCGGAGGGGCCCTTCAATCAGCCCCAGCATTTT
clone size: -; J gene: TRBJ1-6; V gene: TRBV30; D gene: -; CDR3 protein: CAWSLGDGALHF; CDR3 DNA: TGTGCCTGGAGCCTGGGCGACGGGGCCCTCCACTTT
clone size: -; J gene: TRBJ2-7; V gene: TRBV27; D gene: TRBD2; CDR3 protein: CASTRSGLAGVYEQYF; CDR3 DNA: TGTGCCAGCACCCGGTCGGGACTAGCGGGAGTGTACGAGCAGTACTTC
clone size: -; J gene: TRBJ1-6; V gene: TRBV27; D gene: -; CDR3 protein: CASSSPLQPLHF; CDR3 DNA: TGTGCCAGCAGTTCCCCGTTACAACCCCTCCACTTT
clone size: -; J gene: TRBJ1-6; V gene: TRBV5-6; D gene: -; CDR3 protein: CASSFRQGLEDNSPLHF; CDR3 DNA: TGTGCCAGCAGCTTTAGGCAGGGCTTAGAGGATAATTCACCCCTCCACTTT
clone size: -; J gene: TRBJ1-5; V gene: TRBV6-5; D gene: -; CDR3 protein: CASTARERQPQHF; CDR3 DNA: TGTGCCAGCACCGCAAGAGAGCGTCAGCCCCAGCATTTT
clone size: -; J gene: TRBJ1-4; V gene: TRBV28; D gene: -; CDR3 protein: CASSQGGADNEKLFF; CDR3 DNA: TGTGCCAGCAGTCAAGGGGGGGCGGATAACGAAAAACTGTTTTTT
clone size: -; J gene: TRBJ2-1; V gene: TRBV11-3; D gene: -; CDR3 protein: CASSLDRYNEQFF; CDR3 DNA: TGTGCCAGCAGCTTAGATCGGTACAATGAGCAGTTCTTC
clone size: -; J gene: TRBJ1-2; V gene: TRBV14; D gene: -; CDR3 protein: CASSQQGGRHLRYGYTF; CDR3 DNA: TGTGCCAGCAGCCAACAGGGAGGGCGCCACCTACGCTATGGCTACACCTTC
clone size: -; J gene: TRBJ1-6; V gene: TRBV18; D gene: -; CDR3 protein: CASSPTGGSPLHF; CDR3 DNA: TGTGCCAGCTCACCAACGGGAGGTTCACCCCTCCACTTT
clone size: once; J gene: TRBJ2-1; V gene: TRBV24-1; D gene: TRBD2; CDR3 protein: CATSDTGTSALNEQFF; CDR3 DNA: TGTGCCACCAGTGATACCGGGACTAGCGCCCTCAATGAGCAGTTCTTC
clone size: -; J gene: TRBJ2-1; V gene: TRBV9; D gene: TRBD2; CDR3 protein: CASSGLQSAGTYNEQFF; CDR3 DNA: TGTGCCAGCAGCGGCCTGCAGTCAGCGGGAACCTACAATGAGCAGTTCTTC
clone size: -; J gene: TRBJ2-7; V gene: TRBV2; D gene: TRBD2; CDR3 protein: CASSRLGTSLIYEQYF; CDR3 DNA: TGTGCCAGCAGTAGACTCGGGACTAGCCTGATCTACGAGCAGTACTTC
clone size: few; J gene: TRBJ1-2; V gene: TRBV5-4; D gene: -; CDR3 protein: CASSQDRGNYGYTF; CDR3 DNA: TGTGCCAGCAGCCAAGACAGAGGTAACTATGGCTACACCTTC
clone size: -; J gene: TRBJ1-4; V gene: TRBV13; D gene: TRBD1; CDR3 protein: CASSLGQDRVGKLFF; CDR3 DNA: TGTGCCAGCAGCTTAGGCCAGGACAGGGTAGGAAAACTGTTTTTT
clone size: -; J gene: TRBJ1-2; V gene: TRBV28; D gene: -; CDR3 protein: CASSVSGNYGYTF; CDR3 DNA: TGTGCCAGCAGTGTCTCCGGTAACTATGGCTACACCTTC
clone size: -; J gene: TRBJ1-1; V gene: TRBV7-8; D gene: TRBD1; CDR3 protein: CASSSTGAAFF; CDR3 DNA: TGTGCCAGCAGCTCAACAGGGGCCGCTTTCTTT
clone size: -; J gene: TRBJ2-1; V gene: TRBV24-1; D gene: TRBD2; CDR3 protein: CATSASRTRRANEQFF; CDR3 DNA: TGTGCCACCAGTGCCTCCCGGACTAGGAGGGCAAATGAGCAGTTCTTC